These 32 T cell receptor beta chains originate from one sample sequenced in a study of T cell responses to AZD1222 COVID-19 vaccine. Assay used: immunoSEQ multiplex PCR; TCRdb lists only in-frame clones, some missing. The table includes 100,000 to 120,000 clones, 88% detected once. This sample comprised peripheral blood, obtained on day 0 of AZD1222 vaccination. These TCRs come from an adult in good health.

This chain connects TRBV19 to TRBJ2-3; D ambiguous. CDR3 length equals 15 residues. V was clipped by 1 base and J by 4 bases, with 12 bases between them. Per the germline V gene, CDR1 is LNHDA and CDR2 is SQIVND (reference sequence). The CDR3 loop reads CASSIGGSGADTQYF. The CDR3 DNA is TGTGCCAGTAGTATAGGCGGCTCTGGGGCAGATACGCAGTATTTT.

Only a few counts were recorded for this clone. This chain uses TRBV15 with TRBJ2-1, with TRBD2 matching 7 bases. Unmatched junction bases numbered 5, after V lost 8 bases and J lost 1 base. Germline V CDR1 and CDR2: LNHNV, YYDKDF (reference sequence). The length of the CDR3 is 14 residues. The CDR3 bases are TGTGCCACCCGGGAGGCGGGGTCCTACAATGAGCAGTTCTTC. This codes for CATREAGSYNEQFF.

This chain links TRBV11-2 with TRBJ2-7; 8 nucleotides align to TRBD1. The CDR3 has 14 amino acids. The germline CDR1 and CDR2 sequences are SGHAT and FQNNGV. The ends lost 5 bases at V and 2 bases at J; junction bases unmatched: 5. This CDR3 reads CASSTGTGPYEQYF. In nucleotides, the CDR3 is TGTGCCAGCAGCACCGGGACAGGTCCCTACGAGCAGTACTTC.

The rearrangement uses TRBV7-3 and TRBJ2-7; 8 bases match TRBD1. Germline lookup yields CDR1 SGHTA and CDR2 FQGTGA. J lost 1 base, V lost 2 bases, and 16 bases had no gene match. The CDR3 length is 19 residues. The CDR3 DNA sequence: TGTGCCAGCAGCTTAGACCACTCCATAGGACAGGGAAGTTCCTACGAGCAGTACTTC. It specifies CASSLDHSIGQGSSYEQYF. Complete variable domain (other parts from reference TRBV7-3 and TRBJ2-7): GAGVSQTPSNKVTEKGKYVELRCDPISGHTALYWYRQSLGQGPEFLIYFQGTGAADDSGLPNDRFFAVRPEGSVSTLKIQRTERGDSAVYLCASSLDHSIGQGSSYEQYFGPGTRLTVT.

This chain joins TRBV6-5 and TRBJ2-7; 12 bases fit TRBD1. The CDR3 consists of 13 residues. V shed 6 bases, J shed 7 bases, and the junction held 4 bases outside the gene matches. Germline CDR1 reads MNHEY; CDR2 reads SVGAGI. The CDR3 reads CASRGQGAREQYF. In DNA form, the CDR3 reads TGTGCCAGCAGGGGACAGGGGGCGAGAGAGCAGTACTTC.

The chain employs TRBV5-1 and TRBJ2-3; 8 bases align to TRBD1. Germline loops: CDR1 SGHRS, CDR2 YFSETQ. J was trimmed by 2 bases and V by 2 bases; bases with no gene match: 7. The length of the CDR3 is 16 residues. The CDR3 region is CASSLSTGVITDTQYF. CDR3 nucleotide sequence: TGCGCCAGCAGCTTATCGACAGGGGTAATCACAGATACGCAGTATTTT. The entire variable domain, with the rest obtained from reference TRBV5-1 and TRBJ2-3, is as follows: KAGVTQTPRYLIKTRGQQVTLSCSPISGHRSVSWYQQTPGQGLQFLFEYFSETQRNKGNFPGRFSGRQFSNSRSEMNVSTLELGDSALYLCASSLSTGVITDTQYFGPGTRLTVL.

This clone was seen a handful of times. The V and J genes are TRBV6-4 and TRBJ2-2, with D perhaps matching TRBD2 (6 bases). Between the trimmed V and J ends, which lost 4 bases and 4 bases, there was a span of 13 bases. Per the germline V gene, CDR1 is MRHNA and CDR2 is SNTAGT. The CDR3 runs 15 residues. This chain's CDR3 is CASSARDSVTGELFF. DNA for the CDR3: TGTGCCAGCAGTGCCCGGGACTCAGTCACCGGGGAGCTGTTTTTT.

The V call is TRBV12-5, the J call TRBJ1-6; D is uncertain. The CDR3 loop spans 19 amino acids. The V end was cut by 0 bases, the J end by 3 bases, with 18 bases between. Germline values: CDR1 LGHNT, CDR2 FRNRAP. As DNA, the CDR3 is TGTGCTAGTGGTTTGGTACCTCTTCACATGCCCAGCTATAATTCACCCCTCCACTTT. It is translated as CASGLVPLHMPSYNSPLHF.

The chain recombines TRBV5-6 with TRBJ1-2; maybe TRBD1 (5 bases). Trimming took 5 bases from V and 2 from J, leaving 16 bases between them. CDR1 and CDR2 (germline): SGHDT, YYEEEE. There are 15 residues in the CDR3. The CDR3 loop is CASSYPRGLNYGYTF. CDR3 DNA: TGTGCCAGCAGTTATCCTCGGGGCTTGAACTATGGCTACACCTTC.

The genes are TRBV7-8 and TRBJ2-5, with 14 nucleotides matching TRBD2. CDR3 length: 15 amino acids. Germline V lookup: CDR1 SGHVS, CDR2 FQNEAQ. Trimming cost V 6 bases and J 5 bases; bases outside gene matches: 5. The CDR3 DNA sequence: TGTGCCAGCAGAATGGGACTAGCGGGGGTGGAGACCCAGTACTTC. It encodes CASRMGLAGVETQYF.

V is TRBV28 and J is TRBJ1-1, with no clear D. This CDR3 spans 15 amino acids. The germline gives CDR1 MDHEN, CDR2 SYDVKM. V was pared by 9 bases and J by 1 base, with 18 bases between. CDR3 DNA: TGTGCCAGTCGAACAATTGGATCAGGGAACACTGAAGCTTTCTTT. Translation: CASRTIGSGNTEAFF. Supplemented by reference TRBV28 and TRBJ1-1, the full variable domain reads DVKVTQSSRYLVKRTGEKVFLECVQDMDHENMFWYRQDPGLGLRLIYFSYDVKMKEKGDIPEGYSVSREKKERFSLILESASTNQTSMYLCASRTIGSGNTEAFFGQGTRLTVV.

The V and J genes are TRBV30 and TRBJ2-3; D perhaps matches TRBD2 (6 bases). The germline V gene has CDR1 GTSNPN and CDR2 SVGIG (reference sequence). Trimming left V 0 bases short and J 9 bases short, with 16 bases between. The CDR3 runs to 14 residues. The CDR3 DNA reads as TGTGCCTGGAGTGTATCTCATAGGGCGGGGACGCAGTATTTT. Amino acid sequence: CAWSVSHRAGTQYF.

The V gene is TRBV28, the J gene TRBJ1-1; D not certain. This CDR3 contains 12 residues. Germline V gives CDR1 MDHEN, CDR2 SYDVKM. V dropped 7 bases and J dropped 7 bases, with 13 bases sitting between them. The CDR3, as DNA: TGTGCCAGCAAGTCCGGGGTGGTTGAAGCTTTCTTT. Translating gives CASKSGVVEAFF.

This chain connects TRBV28 to TRBJ1-4; 9 nucleotides agree with TRBD1. The J segment lost 10 bases and the V segment lost 6 bases, leaving 6 bases of the junction unmatched. This CDR3 comprises 13 residues. Germline V gene data show CDR1 as MDHEN and CDR2 as SYDVKM. DNA for the CDR3: TGTGCCAGCAGCCGGGACAGGGTGGGAAAACTGTTTTTT. As protein: CASSRDRVGKLFF.

The chain carries TRBV7-9 and TRBJ2-1; TRBD2 matches 14 bases. CDR3 length: 15 residues. J lost 7 bases, V lost 10 bases, and 9 bases had no gene match. Germline loops: CDR1 SEHNR, CDR2 FQNEAQ (reference sequence). CDR3 sequence reads: CAMWTGTSGSNEQFF. CDR3 in DNA: TGTGCCATGTGGACCGGGACTAGCGGGAGTAATGAGCAGTTCTTC.

This chain uses TRBV7-9 with TRBJ2-5; 8 bases agree with TRBD1. Germline V gene data show CDR1 as SEHNR and CDR2 as FQNEAQ (reference sequence). This CDR3 has 13 amino acids. V lost 3 bases and J lost 5; bases outside the gene matches: 2. The DNA for the CDR3 is TGTGCCAGCAGCTTCAGGGGGCTGGAGACCCAGTACTTC. Residues: CASSFRGLETQYF.

This clone has a handful of counts. CDR3 amino acids: CAISEPFSGPTYEQYF. In DNA form, the CDR3 reads TGTGCCATCAGTGAACCCTTCTCCGGGCCCACCTACGAGCAGTACTTC. This chain uses TRBV10-3 with TRBJ2-7, with no clear D. Germline CDR1 reads ENHRY; CDR2 reads SYGVKD. The CDR3 totals 16 residues. V was clipped by 3 bases and J by 2 bases, with 17 bases between them.

CDR3 DNA sequence: TGTGCCAGCAGTGACACCGATAATCAGATTGAAAAACTGTTTTTT. Its protein product is CASSDTDNQIEKLFF. V is TRBV6-4 and J is TRBJ1-4; D not resolved. The CDR3 length is 15 residues. Trimming removed 2 bases at V and 7 bases at J, with 14 bases between. Germline loops: CDR1 MRHNA, CDR2 SNTAGT.

This clone was picked up a small number of times. The rearrangement links TRBV2 to TRBJ1-1; 10 bases agree with TRBD1. The CDR3 runs 11 residues. V gave up 7 bases and J gave up 11 bases; unmatched junction bases: 4. The V gene's germline CDR1 is SNHLY and CDR2 FYNNEI. The CDR3 nucleotides are TGTGCCAGCACCGGGACAGGGGTGGCTTTCTTT. Protein sequence: CASTGTGVAFF.

The sample holds a few counts of this clone. The chain couples TRBV5-1 to TRBJ2-1; TRBD2 matches 10 bases. CDR1 SGHRS and CDR2 YFSETQ come from the germline V gene. CDR3 length equals 16 residues. J was trimmed by 8 bases and V by 7 bases; bases with no gene match: 15. The CDR3 DNA is TGCGCCAGCCAAAAGGGCCCTAGCGGGAGTAGCGATGAGCAGTTCTTC. Translation: CASQKGPSGSSDEQFF.

The rearrangement links TRBV2 to TRBJ2-1; 11 nucleotides align to TRBD2. This CDR3 comprises 14 residues. The J segment lost 5 bases and the V segment lost 11 bases, leaving 8 bases of the junction unmatched. Germline V lookup: CDR1 SNHLY, CDR2 FYNNEI. The CDR3 DNA follows: TGTGCCGCAAGTAGCGGGAGGGGACACAATGAGCAGTTCTTC. The encoded protein is CAASSGRGHNEQFF.

This clone was recorded once. V is TRBV9 and J is TRBJ2-3; 7 bases fit TRBD1. Germline assignment: CDR1 SGDLS and CDR2 YYNGEE. V dropped 3 bases and J dropped 2; count of bases not matched to a gene: 3. The CDR3 length is 14 residues. CDR3 DNA sequence: TGTGCCAGCAGCGCGGGACAGAACACAGATACGCAGTATTTT. Its protein product is CASSAGQNTDTQYF.

V is TRBV6-2 or TRBV6-3 and J is TRBJ2-7, with D uncertain. The CDR3 runs to 14 residues. V was shortened by 0 bases and J by 6 bases, with 12 bases between the two germline ends. Germline V lookup: CDR1 MNHEY, CDR2 SVGEGT. Here the CDR3 DNA reads TGTGCCAGCAGTTACTCGATATCAGTGGGCGAGCAGTACTTC. Encoded protein: CASSYSISVGEQYF.

The J gene is TRBJ1-1, the V gene TRBV12-3 or TRBV12-4; D is unresolved. CDR3 length: 13 residues. The germline V and J ends were trimmed by 6 bases and 0 bases, with 8 bases remaining between them. The CDR3 nucleotides read TGTGCCAGCAGACTACAGCTGAACACTGAAGCTTTCTTT. It is translated as CASRLQLNTEAFF.

This clone was observed a single time. V usage is TRBV6-5 and J usage is TRBJ2-2, with D uncertain. CDR3 length equals 13 residues. V lost 5 bases and J lost 1, with 5 bases in between. Germline V gene lookup returns CDR1 MNHEY and CDR2 SVGAGI. The CDR3 spells CASSNQNTGELFF. DNA of the CDR3: TGTGCCAGCAGTAACCAGAACACCGGGGAGCTGTTTTTT.

V usage is TRBV5-1 and J usage is TRBJ2-1, with 10 bases fitting TRBD2. Germline assignment: CDR1 SGHRS and CDR2 YFSETQ. V lost 0 bases, J lost 7 bases, and 4 bases stayed unmatched. CDR3 length equals 15 residues. DNA for the CDR3: TGCGCCAGCAGCTTGGAGCTAGCGGGGGTTAATGAGCAGTTCTTC. Protein: CASSLELAGVNEQFF.

V is TRBV28 and J is TRBJ1-5; TRBD1 is a possible D gene (5 bases). The CDR3 length is 14 residues. The germline CDR1 and CDR2 sequences are MDHEN and SYDVKM. V was clipped by 6 bases and J by 9 bases, with 18 bases between them. CDR3 nucleotide sequence: TGTGCCAGCAGCCCCAGACAGAACTCGAGGCCCCAGCATTTT. This gives the protein CASSPRQNSRPQHF.

The rearrangement links TRBV30 to TRBJ2-1; 9 positions agree with TRBD1. V shed 8 bases, J shed 4 bases, and the junction held 3 bases outside the gene matches. Germline V gives CDR1 GTSNPN, CDR2 SVGIG (reference sequence). CDR3 length equals 12 residues. This CDR3 reads CAQGQGYNEQFF. In nucleotides, the CDR3 is TGTGCCCAGGGACAGGGTTACAATGAGCAGTTCTTC.

The chain carries TRBV10-3 and TRBJ2-2; D is undetermined. The germline V and J ends were trimmed by 6 bases and 1 base, with 9 bases remaining between them. From germline, CDR1 is ENHRY and CDR2 SYGVKD. This CDR3 is built from 14 residues. The chain's CDR3 is CAIRTTQNTGELFF. The CDR3, as DNA: TGTGCCATCAGGACAACCCAGAACACCGGGGAGCTGTTTTTT.

The rearrangement links TRBV6-5 to TRBJ1-1; no clear D. With 0 bases removed from V and 2 bases from J, the gap between germline ends came to 7 bases. Per the germline V gene, CDR1 is MNHEY and CDR2 is SVGAGI. The CDR3 loop spans 14 amino acids. CDR3: CASSYSNPNTEAFF. The CDR3 bases are TGTGCCAGCAGTTACTCGAATCCCAACACTGAAGCTTTCTTT.

This rearrangement joins TRBV30 to TRBJ1-5; 9 positions match TRBD1. The CDR3 has 15 residues. Germline V lookup: CDR1 GTSNPN, CDR2 SVGIG (reference sequence). With V trimmed by 1 base and J by 6 bases, 7 bases remained unmatched. The CDR3 is CAWSASDRGGQPQHF. The CDR3 DNA reads as TGTGCCTGGAGTGCGAGCGACAGGGGGGGTCAGCCCCAGCATTTT. The full variable domain, in which reference TRBV30 and TRBJ1-5 provide the parts outside the CDR3, is SQTIHQWPATLVQPVGSPLSLECTVEGTSNPNLYWYRQAAGRGLQLLFYSVGIGQISSEVPQNLSASRPQDRQFILSSKKLLLSDSGFYLCAWSASDRGGQPQHFGDGTRLSIL.

The CDR3 DNA reads TGTGCCAGCAAGAAACCGGGACAGGGAGGCCATGAGCAGTTCTTC. It yields the protein CASKKPGQGGHEQFF. The rearrangement uses TRBV27 and TRBJ2-1; 9 nucleotides align to TRBD1. The CDR3 length is 15 residues. The germline V gene encodes CDR1 MNHEY and CDR2 SMNVEV (reference sequence). Trimming took 7 bases from V and 8 from J; bases not matched to a gene: 12.